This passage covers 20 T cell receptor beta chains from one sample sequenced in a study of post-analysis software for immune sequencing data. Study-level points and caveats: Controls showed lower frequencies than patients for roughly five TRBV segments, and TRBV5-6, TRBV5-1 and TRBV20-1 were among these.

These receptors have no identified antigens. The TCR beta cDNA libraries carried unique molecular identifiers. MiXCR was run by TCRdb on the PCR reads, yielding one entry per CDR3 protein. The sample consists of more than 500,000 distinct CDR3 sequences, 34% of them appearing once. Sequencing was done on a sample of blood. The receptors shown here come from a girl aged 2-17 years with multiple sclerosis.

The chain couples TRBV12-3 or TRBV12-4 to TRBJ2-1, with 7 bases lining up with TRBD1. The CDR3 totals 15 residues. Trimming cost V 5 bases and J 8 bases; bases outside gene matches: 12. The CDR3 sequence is CASSGRDSPRDEQFF. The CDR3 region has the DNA TGTGCCAGCAGTGGAAGGGACAGCCCCCGGGATGAGCAGTTCTTC.

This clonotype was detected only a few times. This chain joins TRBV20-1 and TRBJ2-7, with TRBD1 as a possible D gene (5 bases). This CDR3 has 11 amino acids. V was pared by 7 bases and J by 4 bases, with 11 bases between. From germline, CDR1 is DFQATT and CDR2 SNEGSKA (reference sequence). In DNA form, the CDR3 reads TGCAGTGTACGACAGCTATACGAGCAGTACTTC. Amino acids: CSVRQLYEQYF.

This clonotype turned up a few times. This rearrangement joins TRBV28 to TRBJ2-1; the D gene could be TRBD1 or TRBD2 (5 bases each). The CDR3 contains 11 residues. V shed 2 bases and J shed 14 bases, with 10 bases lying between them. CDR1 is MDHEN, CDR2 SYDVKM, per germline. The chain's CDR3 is CASSLRDGEFF. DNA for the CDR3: TGTGCCAGCAGTTTAAGGGACGGGGAGTTCTTC.

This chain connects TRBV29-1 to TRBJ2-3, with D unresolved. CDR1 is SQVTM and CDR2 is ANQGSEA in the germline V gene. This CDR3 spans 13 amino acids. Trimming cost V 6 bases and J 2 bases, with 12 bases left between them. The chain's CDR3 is CSVAGRHTDTQYF. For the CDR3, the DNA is TGCAGCGTCGCCGGGCGGCACACAGATACGCAGTATTTT.

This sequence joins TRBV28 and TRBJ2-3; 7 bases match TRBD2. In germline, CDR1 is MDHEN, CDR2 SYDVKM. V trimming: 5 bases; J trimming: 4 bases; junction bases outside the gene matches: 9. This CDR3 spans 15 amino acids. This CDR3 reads CASSQRLAAADTQYF. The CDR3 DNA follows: TGTGCCAGCAGTCAAAGACTAGCCGCGGCAGATACGCAGTATTTT.

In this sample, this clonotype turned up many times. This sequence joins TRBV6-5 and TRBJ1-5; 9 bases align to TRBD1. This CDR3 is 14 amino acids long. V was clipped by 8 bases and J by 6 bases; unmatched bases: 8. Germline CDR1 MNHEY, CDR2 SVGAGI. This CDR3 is CASQDRGGIQPQHF. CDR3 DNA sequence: TGTGCCAGCCAGGACAGGGGAGGCATTCAGCCCCAGCATTTT.

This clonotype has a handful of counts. CDR3 sequence: CSVDQNTEAFF. The CDR3 DNA follows: TGCAGCGTGGACCAGAACACTGAAGCTTTCTTT. The chain joins TRBV29-1 to TRBJ1-1; D gene uncertain. The CDR3 spans 11 residues. Germline CDR1 and CDR2: SQVTM and ANQGSEA. The V end lost 6 bases, the J end lost 1 base, and 6 bases lay between the germline ends.

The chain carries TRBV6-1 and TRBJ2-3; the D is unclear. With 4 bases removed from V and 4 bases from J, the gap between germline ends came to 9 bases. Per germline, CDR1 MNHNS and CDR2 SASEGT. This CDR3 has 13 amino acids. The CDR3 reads CASSAQRPDTQYF. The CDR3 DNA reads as TGTGCCAGCAGTGCACAGAGGCCAGATACGCAGTATTTT.

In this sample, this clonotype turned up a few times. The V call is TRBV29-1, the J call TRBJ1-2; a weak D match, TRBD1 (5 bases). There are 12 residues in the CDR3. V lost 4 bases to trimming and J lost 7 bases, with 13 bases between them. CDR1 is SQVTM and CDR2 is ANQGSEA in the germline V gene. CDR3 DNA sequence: TGCAGCGTTGGATGGCAGGGAAGTGGCTACACCTTC. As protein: CSVGWQGSGYTF.

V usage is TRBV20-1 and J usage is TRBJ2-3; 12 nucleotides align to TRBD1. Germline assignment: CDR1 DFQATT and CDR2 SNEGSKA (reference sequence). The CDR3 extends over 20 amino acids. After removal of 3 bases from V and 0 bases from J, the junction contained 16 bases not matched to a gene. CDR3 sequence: CSASLGTGGFSSASTDTQYF. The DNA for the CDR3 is TGCAGTGCTAGTTTAGGGACAGGGGGCTTCTCTAGTGCTAGCACAGATACGCAGTATTTT.

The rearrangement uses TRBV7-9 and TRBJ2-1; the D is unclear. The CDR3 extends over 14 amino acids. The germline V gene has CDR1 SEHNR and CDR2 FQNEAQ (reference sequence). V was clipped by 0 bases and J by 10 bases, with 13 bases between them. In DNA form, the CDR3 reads TGTGCCAGCAGCTTAGCTTTATTGGCGTCAGAGCAGTTCTTC. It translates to CASSLALLASEQFF.

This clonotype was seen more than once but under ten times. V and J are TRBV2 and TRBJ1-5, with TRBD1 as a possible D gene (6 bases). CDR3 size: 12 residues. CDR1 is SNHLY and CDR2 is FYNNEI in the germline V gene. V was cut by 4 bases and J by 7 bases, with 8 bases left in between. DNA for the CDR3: TGTGCCAGCAGTGTCGGGGGCCAGCCCCAGCATTTT. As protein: CASSVGGQPQHF.

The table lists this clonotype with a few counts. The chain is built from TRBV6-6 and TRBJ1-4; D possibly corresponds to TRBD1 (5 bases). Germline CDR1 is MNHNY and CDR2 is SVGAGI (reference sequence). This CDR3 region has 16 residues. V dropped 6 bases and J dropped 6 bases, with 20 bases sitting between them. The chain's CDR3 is CASSTPGTGGDEKLFF. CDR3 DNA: TGTGCCAGCAGCACCCCCGGGACCGGGGGTGATGAAAAACTGTTTTTT.

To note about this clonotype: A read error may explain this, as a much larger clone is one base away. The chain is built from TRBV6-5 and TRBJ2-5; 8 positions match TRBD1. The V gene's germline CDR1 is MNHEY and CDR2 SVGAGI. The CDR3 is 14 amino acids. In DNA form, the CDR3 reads TGTGCCAGCAGTGCCAGGGGGCTCCAAGAGAGCCAGTACTTC. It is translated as CASSARGLQESQYF.

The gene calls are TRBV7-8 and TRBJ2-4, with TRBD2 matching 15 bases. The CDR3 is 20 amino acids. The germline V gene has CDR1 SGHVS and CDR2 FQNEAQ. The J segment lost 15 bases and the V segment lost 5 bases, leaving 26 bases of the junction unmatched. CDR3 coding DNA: TGTGCCAGCAGCAGCTTCGGGACTAGCGGGGGGAAATTAGCCAAAAACATCCGGTACTTC. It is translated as CASSSFGTSGGKLAKNIRYF.

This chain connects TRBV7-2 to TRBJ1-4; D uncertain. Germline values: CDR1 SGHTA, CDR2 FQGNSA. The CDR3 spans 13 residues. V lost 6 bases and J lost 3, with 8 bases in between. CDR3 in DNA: TGTGCCAGCAGATCCAGTCCTAATGAAAAACTGTTTTTT. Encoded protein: CASRSSPNEKLFF.

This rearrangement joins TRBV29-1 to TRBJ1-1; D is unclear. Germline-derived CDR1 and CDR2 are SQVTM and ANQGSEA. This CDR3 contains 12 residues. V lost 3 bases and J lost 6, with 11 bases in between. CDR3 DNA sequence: TGCAGCGTTGATAGGTCATGGTCTGAAGCTTTCTTT. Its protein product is CSVDRSWSEAFF.

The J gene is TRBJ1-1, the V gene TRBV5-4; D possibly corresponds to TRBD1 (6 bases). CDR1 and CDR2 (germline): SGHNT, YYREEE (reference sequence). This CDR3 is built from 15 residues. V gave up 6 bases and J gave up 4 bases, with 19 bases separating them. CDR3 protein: CASIFSATRGTEAFF. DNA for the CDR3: TGTGCCAGCATCTTTTCCGCCACCAGGGGCACTGAAGCTTTCTTT. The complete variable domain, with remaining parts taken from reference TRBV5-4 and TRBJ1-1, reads ETGVTQSPTHLIKTRGQQVTLRCSSQSGHNTVSWYQQALGQGPQFIFQYYREEENGRGNFPPRFSGLQFPNYSSELNVNALELDDSALYLCASIFSATRGTEAFFGQGTRLTVV.

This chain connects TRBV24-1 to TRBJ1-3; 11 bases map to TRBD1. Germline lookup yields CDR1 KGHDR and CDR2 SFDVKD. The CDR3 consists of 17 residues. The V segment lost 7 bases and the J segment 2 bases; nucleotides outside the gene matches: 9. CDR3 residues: CATSGTGGSLAGNTIYF. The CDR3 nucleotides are TGTGCCACCAGCGGGACAGGGGGAAGTCTGGCTGGAAACACCATATATTTT.

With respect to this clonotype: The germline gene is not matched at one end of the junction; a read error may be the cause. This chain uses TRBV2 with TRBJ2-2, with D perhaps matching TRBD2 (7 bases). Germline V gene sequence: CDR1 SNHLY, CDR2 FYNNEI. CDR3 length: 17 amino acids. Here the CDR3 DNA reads TGTGCCAGTAGTGAAGAATGGGGGGGGCTTAACACCGGGGAGCTGTTTTTT. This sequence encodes CASSEEWGGLNTGELFF.